The 19 T cell receptor beta chains below come from one sample, sequenced in a study of Tregs in tolerant kidney transplant recipients. The table came from immunoSEQ multiplex PCR; TCRdb's copy has only in-frame clones and leaves some out. The listing records 45,000 to 55,000 clones. The sample consisted of CD4+ T cells from blood, taken before the transplant. The source is a human donor who received a combined kidney and bone marrow transplant.

Note on this clone: Read data end 3 residues before the CDR3 end; the end is taken from the germline J gene. The chain is built from TRBV7-9 and TRBJ2-7; TRBD1 aligns across 7 bases. The CDR3 spans 14 residues. The trim removed 3 bases at V and 0 bases at J, leaving 2 bases unmatched. CDR1 SEHNR and CDR2 FQNEAQ come from the germline V gene (reference sequence). The CDR3 DNA, read in part, is TGTGCCAGCAGCTTGACAGGGAGCTCCTACGAG. It translates to CASSLTGSSYE. The CDR3 in full is CASSLTGSSYEQYF.

About this clone: Read data end 3 residues before the CDR3 end; the end is taken from the germline J gene. This chain connects TRBV7-9 to TRBJ1-1, with D unclear. Germline V lookup: CDR1 SEHNR, CDR2 FQNEAQ (reference sequence). V lost 3 bases, J lost 4 bases, and 15 bases lay in between. The CDR3 extends over 15 amino acids. The CDR3 bases that were read are TGTGCCAGCAGCTTTCACTTCGGCAAGGGCACTGAA. This codes for CASSFHFGKGTE. The entire CDR3 sequence reads CASSFHFGKGTEAFF.

CDR3 in amino acids: CSARSVAGFYNEQFF. Incomplete CDR3 DNA: TGCAGTGCTAGATCGGTAGCGGGTTTCTACAATGAG. The chain employs TRBV20-1 and TRBJ2-1, with 7 bases matching TRBD2. The DNA ends 3 residues before the CDR3 does, and the rest of the CDR3 is filled in from the germline J gene. CDR3 length equals 15 residues. Germline-derived CDR1 and CDR2 are DFQATT and SNEGSKA (reference sequence). The V segment lost 2 bases and the J segment 3 bases; nucleotides outside the gene matches: 7.

Of note for this clone: The read is 3 residues too short to cover the CDR3 end, so that end is filled in from the germline J gene. The chain combines TRBV10-2 with TRBJ2-5; D unclear. This CDR3 is 11 amino acids long. Deletions cut 6 bases from V and 5 bases from J, with 7 bases between. Per the germline V gene, CDR1 is WSHSY and CDR2 is SAAADI. CDR3 sequence reads: CASSARETQYF. The CDR3 bases that were read are TGCGCCAGCAGCGCCAGGGAGACC.

Note on this clone: The read finishes 3 residues shy of the CDR3 end, and the germline J gene is used to complete it. The chain employs TRBV7-3 and TRBJ2-2, with 11 bases aligning to TRBD2. The CDR3 has 15 residues. CDR1 and CDR2 (germline): SGHTA, FQGTGA. The junction had 6 bases not matched to a gene; V was cut back by 5 bases and J by 7 bases. The CDR3 loop is CASSVGTSGVGELFF. Incomplete CDR3 DNA: TGTGCCAGCAGCGTCGGGACTAGCGGCGTCGGGGAG.

Turning to this clone: The CDR3 goes on 3 residues after the read ends, and that part is filled in from the germline J gene. The rearrangement joins TRBV19 to TRBJ2-7, with D tentatively TRBD1 (6 bases). In germline, CDR1 is LNHDA, CDR2 SQIVND (reference sequence). This CDR3 has 16 residues. V was shortened by 3 bases and J by 2 bases, with 17 bases between the two germline ends. Partial CDR3 DNA: TGTGCCAGTAGTATTTCCCTGACAGGTAATCCCTACGAG. Its protein is CASSISLTGNPYE. The entire CDR3 reads CASSISLTGNPYEQYF.

Concerning this clone itself: The read halts 3 residues ahead of the CDR3 end, with the missing end drawn from the germline J gene. V is TRBV19 and J is TRBJ1-2; D possibly corresponds to TRBD1 (6 bases). Trimming removed 9 bases from V and 3 bases from J, with 20 bases in between. The CDR3 runs to 15 residues. In germline, CDR1 is LNHDA, CDR2 SQIVND (reference sequence). The CDR3 spells CASTISWGRDYGYTF. The CDR3 bases that were read are TGTGCCAGCACCATTAGTTGGGGGCGAGACTATGGC. The variable domain in full, completed from reference TRBV19 and TRBJ1-2, reads DGGITQSPKYLFRKEGQNVTLSCEQNLNHDAMYWYRQDPGQGLRLIYYSQIVNDFQKGDIAEGYSVSREKKESFPLTVTSAQKNPTAFYLCASTISWGRDYGYTFGSGTRLTVV.

A word on this clone: With the read ending 3 residues before the CDR3 end, the germline J gene is used to fill in that end. The genes are TRBV11-2 and TRBJ1-4; no firm D call. Germline assignment: CDR1 SGHAT and CDR2 FQNNGV. CDR3 length: 14 residues. V gave up 3 bases and J gave up 0 bases, with 5 bases separating them. The sequenced CDR3 bases are TGTGCCAGCAGCTTTGCTACAACTAATGAAAAA. Translated, it gives CASSFATTNEK. The entire CDR3 is CASSFATTNEKLFF.

Points on this clone: The read terminates 3 residues ahead of where the CDR3 ends, so the germline J gene completes it. This chain uses TRBV6-1 with TRBJ1-5; perhaps TRBD1 as D (5 bases). Germline V gives CDR1 MNHNS, CDR2 SASEGT. The V end lost 1 base, the J end lost 6 bases, and 7 bases lay between the germline ends. This CDR3 spans 13 amino acids. The CDR3 bases that were read are TGTGCCAGCAGTGAAGGGGGCGTTCAGCCC. Amino acid sequence: CASSEGGVQP. In full, the CDR3 reads CASSEGGVQPQHF.

Regarding this clone: Sequencing ends 3 residues short of the CDR3 end; the germline J gene provides the rest. V gene TRBV7-9 combines with J gene TRBJ1-5; D is possibly TRBD1 (6 bases). This CDR3 has 14 amino acids. Germline loops: CDR1 SEHNR, CDR2 FQNEAQ (reference sequence). Trimming removed 5 bases from V and 7 bases from J, with 15 bases in between. CDR3 DNA (partial): TGTGCCAGCAGCGTGGGATCGGACAGCCAGCCC. Translating it yields CASSVGSDSQP. The whole CDR3 sequence reads CASSVGSDSQPQHF.

About this clone: The read finishes 3 residues shy of the CDR3 end, and the germline J gene is used to complete it. The V call is TRBV20-1, the J call TRBJ2-2; 16 bases agree with TRBD2. J lost 3 bases, V lost 5 bases, and 3 bases had no gene match. The CDR3 has 16 residues. Germline lookup yields CDR1 DFQATT and CDR2 SNEGSKA (reference sequence). CDR3 sequence reads: CSARGLAGGDTGELFF. The CDR3 bases that were read are TGCAGTGCTCGGGGACTAGCGGGAGGGGACACCGGGGAG.

Comments on this clone: The read falls 3 residues short of the CDR3 end, and the missing part is taken from the germline J gene. The rearrangement joins TRBV12-3 or TRBV12-4 to TRBJ1-1; 8 bases are shared with TRBD1. Losses at the gene ends were 5 bases for V and 4 bases for J; bases not matched to a gene: 18. CDR3 length equals 18 residues. The CDR3 is CASSPRVRWGQEITEAFF. Incomplete CDR3 DNA: TGTGCCAGCAGTCCTCGGGTTAGGTGGGGACAGGAAATCACTGAA.

A remark on this clone: The read ends 3 residues shy of where the CDR3 ends; the end is completed using the germline J gene. The chain is built from TRBV4-1 and TRBJ2-7; 11 bases map to TRBD2. The CDR3 spans 18 residues. Germline trimming cut 1 base from V and 0 bases from J; bases unmatched to any gene: 8. Germline V gene lookup returns CDR1 MGHRA and CDR2 YSYEKL. The CDR3 region is CASSQGLAGTRTSYEQYF. The CDR3 DNA, read in part, is TGCGCCAGCAGCCAAGGACTAGCGGGAACCCGAACCTCCTACGAG.

In the case of this clone: The CDR3 end falls 3 residues outside the read, so it is completed with the germline J gene. The J gene is TRBJ2-3, the V gene TRBV20-1; TRBD2 is a possible D gene (5 bases). Per the germline V gene, CDR1 is DFQATT and CDR2 is SNEGSKA (reference sequence). CDR3 length: 14 amino acids. Trimming cost V 5 bases and J 2 bases, with 14 bases left between them. The CDR3 DNA, read in part, is TGCAGTGCTTCGGGCGGGCGTCTCACAGATACG. Encoded protein: CSASGGRLTDT. The entire CDR3 protein reads CSASGGRLTDTQYF.

Remarks on this clone: The germline gene is not matched at one end of the junction; a read error may be the cause. The CDR3 goes on 3 residues after the read ends, and that part is filled in from the germline J gene. The rearrangement links TRBV7-7 to TRBJ2-5, with 9 positions matching TRBD1. Germline V gene lookup returns CDR1 SSHAT and CDR2 FNYEAQ (reference sequence). The CDR3 has 14 residues. This CDR3 is CASSTGQGAETQYF. The CDR3 bases that were read are TGTGCTAGCAGCACGGGACAGGGTGCGGAGACC.

Incomplete CDR3 DNA: TGTGCCAGCAGCTTACTAGCGGGAGGGCCGACAGATACG. Residues: CASSLLAGGPTDT. In full, the CDR3 is CASSLLAGGPTDTQYF. This chain joins TRBV7-3 and TRBJ2-3; TRBD2 agrees at 12 bases. The missing CDR3 end, 3 residues past where the read stops, is filled in from the germline J gene. The CDR3 has 16 residues. V lost 2 bases and J lost 3; bases outside the gene matches: 3. Germline CDR1 reads SGHTA; CDR2 reads FQGTGA.

As to this clone: Read sequence stops 3 residues before the CDR3 end, and the germline J gene provides the missing end. V gene TRBV2 combines with J gene TRBJ2-5, with unresolved D. The CDR3 is made up of 13 amino acids. V lost 8 bases and J lost 1, with 11 bases in between. Germline V gives CDR1 SNHLY, CDR2 FYNNEI. CDR3 in amino acids: CASSSYSQETQYF. Incomplete CDR3 DNA: TGTGCCAGCTCATCTTACAGCCAAGAGACC.

As to this clone: The sequence runs out 3 residues before the end of the CDR3; the remainder is reconstructed from the germline J gene. This sequence joins TRBV2 and TRBJ1-5, with D tentatively TRBD1 (6 bases). This CDR3 comprises 14 residues. From germline, CDR1 is SNHLY and CDR2 FYNNEI. The V end lost 3 bases, the J end lost 4 bases, and 10 bases lay between the germline ends. This chain's CDR3 is CASSEDRTNQPQHF. CDR3 DNA, as far as it was read: TGTGCCAGCAGTGAGGACAGAACAAATCAGCCC.

CDR3 amino acids: CASSYDSSYNEQFF. Incomplete CDR3 DNA: TGTGCCAGCAGCTACGACAGCTCCTACAATGAG. This chain uses TRBV5-6 with TRBJ2-1, with a possible D match to TRBD1 (5 bases). The CDR3 end is not reached by the read, which stops 3 residues before it; the germline J gene fills it in. Per the germline V gene, CDR1 is SGHDT and CDR2 is YYEEEE. The CDR3 is 14 residues long. Trimming took off 3 bases at V and 0 bases at J, with 7 bases between the two ends.